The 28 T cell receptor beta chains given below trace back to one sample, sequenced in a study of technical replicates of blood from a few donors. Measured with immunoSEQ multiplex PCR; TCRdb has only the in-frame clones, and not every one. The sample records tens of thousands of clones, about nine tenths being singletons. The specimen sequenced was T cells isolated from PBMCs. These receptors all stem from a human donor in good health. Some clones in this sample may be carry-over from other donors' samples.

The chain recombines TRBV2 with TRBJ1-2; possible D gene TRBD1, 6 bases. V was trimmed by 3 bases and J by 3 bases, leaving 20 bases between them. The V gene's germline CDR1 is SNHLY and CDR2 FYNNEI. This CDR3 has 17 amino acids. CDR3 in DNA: TGTGCCAGCAGTGAGGGGGTGGGGGCTGGCAGGTACTATGGCTACACCTTC. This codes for CASSEGVGAGRYYGYTF.

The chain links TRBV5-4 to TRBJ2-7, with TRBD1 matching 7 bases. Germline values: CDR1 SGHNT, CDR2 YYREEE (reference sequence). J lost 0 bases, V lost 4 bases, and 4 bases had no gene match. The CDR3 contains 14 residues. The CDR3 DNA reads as TGTGCCAGCAGCCTCGGGACAGACTCCTACGAGCAGTACTTC. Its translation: CASSLGTDSYEQYF.

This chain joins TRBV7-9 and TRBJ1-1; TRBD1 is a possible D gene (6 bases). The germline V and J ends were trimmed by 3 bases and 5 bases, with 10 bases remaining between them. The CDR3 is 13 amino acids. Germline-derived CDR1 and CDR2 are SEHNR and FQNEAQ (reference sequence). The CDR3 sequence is CASSLGARTEAFF. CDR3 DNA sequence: TGTGCCAGCAGCTTGGGGGCGCGGACTGAAGCTTTCTTT.

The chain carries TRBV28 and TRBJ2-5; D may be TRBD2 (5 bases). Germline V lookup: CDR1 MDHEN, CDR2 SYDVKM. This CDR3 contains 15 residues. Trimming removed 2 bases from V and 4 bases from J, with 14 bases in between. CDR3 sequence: CASSLGGRFGETQYF. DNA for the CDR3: TGTGCCAGCAGTTTAGGTGGGAGATTCGGAGAGACCCAGTACTTC.

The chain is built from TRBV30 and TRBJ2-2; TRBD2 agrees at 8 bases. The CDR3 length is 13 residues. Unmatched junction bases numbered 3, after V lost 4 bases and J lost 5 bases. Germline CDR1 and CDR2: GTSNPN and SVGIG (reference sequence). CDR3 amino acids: CAWKASGTGELFF. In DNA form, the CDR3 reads TGTGCCTGGAAGGCTAGCGGGACCGGGGAGCTGTTTTTT. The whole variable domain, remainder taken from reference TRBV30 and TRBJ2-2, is SQTIHQWPATLVQPVGSPLSLECTVEGTSNPNLYWYRQAAGRGLQLLFYSVGIGQISSEVPQNLSASRPQDRQFILSSKKLLLSDSGFYLCAWKASGTGELFFGEGSRLTVL.

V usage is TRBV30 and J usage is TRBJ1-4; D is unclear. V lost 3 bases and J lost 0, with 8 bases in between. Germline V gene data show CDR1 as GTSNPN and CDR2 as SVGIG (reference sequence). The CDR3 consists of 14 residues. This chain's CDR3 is CAWSDFATNEKLFF. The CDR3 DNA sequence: TGTGCCTGGAGCGACTTTGCAACTAATGAAAAACTGTTTTTT.

The CDR3 spells CASSEILSQGDTEAFF. In DNA form, the CDR3 reads TGTGCCAGCAGTGAAATTCTTAGTCAGGGTGACACTGAAGCTTTCTTT. The chain has TRBV6-1 and TRBJ1-1; a possible D gene is TRBD1 (5 bases). CDR1 MNHNS and CDR2 SASEGT come from the germline V gene. The CDR3 covers 16 residues. Trimming cost V 2 bases and J 3 bases, with 16 bases left between them.

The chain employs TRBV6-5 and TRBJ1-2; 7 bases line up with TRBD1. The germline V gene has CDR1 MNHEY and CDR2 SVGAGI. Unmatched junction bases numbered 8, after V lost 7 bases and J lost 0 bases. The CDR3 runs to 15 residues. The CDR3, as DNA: TGTGCCAGCACCAGACCCCAGGGGGCTAACTATGGCTACACCTTC. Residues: CASTRPQGANYGYTF.

The CDR3 spells CASSFERGDQIYNEQFF. CDR3 in DNA: TGTGCCAGCAGCTTCGAGCGGGGGGACCAAATCTACAATGAGCAGTTCTTC. The V call is TRBV13, the J call TRBJ2-1; TRBD2 matches 9 bases. Trimming cost V 3 bases and J 3 bases; bases outside gene matches: 9. This CDR3 spans 17 amino acids. Germline CDR1 PRHDT, CDR2 FYEKMQ (reference sequence). Based on the CDR3 plus reference TRBV13 and TRBJ2-1, the full variable domain is AAGVIQSPRHLIKEKRETATLKCYPIPRHDTVYWYQQGPGQDPQFLISFYEKMQSDKGSIPDRFSAQQFSDYHSELNMSSLELGDSALYFCASSFERGDQIYNEQFFGPGTRLTVL.

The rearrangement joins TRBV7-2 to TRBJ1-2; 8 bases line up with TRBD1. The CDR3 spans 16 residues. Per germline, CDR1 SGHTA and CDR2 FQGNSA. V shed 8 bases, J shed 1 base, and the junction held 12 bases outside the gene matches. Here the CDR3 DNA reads TGTGCCAGCTTGAGAGACAGGGGACACCTTAACTATGGCTACACCTTC. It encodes CASLRDRGHLNYGYTF.

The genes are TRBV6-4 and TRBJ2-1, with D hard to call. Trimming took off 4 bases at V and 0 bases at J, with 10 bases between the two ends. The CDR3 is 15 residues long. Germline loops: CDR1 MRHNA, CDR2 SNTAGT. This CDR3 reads CASSVETSSYNEQFF. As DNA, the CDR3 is TGTGCCAGCAGTGTCGAAACAAGCTCCTACAATGAGCAGTTCTTC.

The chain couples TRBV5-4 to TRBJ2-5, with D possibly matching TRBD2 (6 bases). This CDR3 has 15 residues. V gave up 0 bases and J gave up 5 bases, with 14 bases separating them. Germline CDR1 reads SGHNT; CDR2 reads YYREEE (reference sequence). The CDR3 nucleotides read TGTGCCAGCAGCTTGGGTGGGGGGAGTTCCGAGACCCAGTACTTC. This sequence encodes CASSLGGGSSETQYF.

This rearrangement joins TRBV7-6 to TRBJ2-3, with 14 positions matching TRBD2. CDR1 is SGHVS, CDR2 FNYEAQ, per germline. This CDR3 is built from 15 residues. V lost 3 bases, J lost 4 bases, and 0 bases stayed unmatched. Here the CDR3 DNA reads TGTGCCAGCAGCTTGGGACTAGCGGGAGCAGATACGCAGTATTTT. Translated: CASSLGLAGADTQYF.

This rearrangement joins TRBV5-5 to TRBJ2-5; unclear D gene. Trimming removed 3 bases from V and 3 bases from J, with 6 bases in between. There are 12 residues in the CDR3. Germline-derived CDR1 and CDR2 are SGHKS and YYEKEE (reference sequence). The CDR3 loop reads CASSSVEETQYF. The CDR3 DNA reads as TGTGCCAGCAGCTCGGTGGAAGAGACCCAGTACTTC.

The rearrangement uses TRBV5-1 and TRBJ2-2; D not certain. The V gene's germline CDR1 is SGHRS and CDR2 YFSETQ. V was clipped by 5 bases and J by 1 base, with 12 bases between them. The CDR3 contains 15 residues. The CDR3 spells CASSVTGENTGELFF. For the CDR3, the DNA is TGCGCCAGCAGTGTAACCGGTGAGAACACCGGGGAGCTGTTTTTT.

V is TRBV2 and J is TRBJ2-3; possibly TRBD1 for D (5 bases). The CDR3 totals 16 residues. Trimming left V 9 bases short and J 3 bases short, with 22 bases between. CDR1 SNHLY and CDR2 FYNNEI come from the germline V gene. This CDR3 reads CARGPLQAFDTDTQYF. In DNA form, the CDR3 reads TGTGCCAGGGGCCCCTTACAGGCTTTTGATACAGATACGCAGTATTTT.

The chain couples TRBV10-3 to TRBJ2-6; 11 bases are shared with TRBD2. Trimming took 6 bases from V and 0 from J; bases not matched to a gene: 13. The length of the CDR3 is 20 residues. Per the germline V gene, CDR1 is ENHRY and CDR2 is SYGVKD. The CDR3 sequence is CAIRSGITSGSSSGANVLTF. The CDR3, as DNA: TGTGCCATCAGATCAGGGATCACTAGCGGGAGTAGCTCTGGGGCCAACGTCCTGACTTTC.

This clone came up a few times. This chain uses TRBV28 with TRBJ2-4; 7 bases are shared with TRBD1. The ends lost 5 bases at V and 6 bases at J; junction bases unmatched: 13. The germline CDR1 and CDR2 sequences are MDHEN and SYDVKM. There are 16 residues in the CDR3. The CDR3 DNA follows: TGTGCCAGCAGTCCACTGACAGGGAAAGGGGGAAACATTCAGTACTTC. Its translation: CASSPLTGKGGNIQYF.

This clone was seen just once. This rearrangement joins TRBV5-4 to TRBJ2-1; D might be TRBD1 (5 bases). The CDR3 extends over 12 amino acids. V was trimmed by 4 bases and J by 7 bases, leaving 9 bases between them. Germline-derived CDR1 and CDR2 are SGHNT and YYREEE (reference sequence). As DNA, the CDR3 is TGTGCCAGCAGCCAGAAGGGGAATGAGCAGTTCTTC. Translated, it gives CASSQKGNEQFF.

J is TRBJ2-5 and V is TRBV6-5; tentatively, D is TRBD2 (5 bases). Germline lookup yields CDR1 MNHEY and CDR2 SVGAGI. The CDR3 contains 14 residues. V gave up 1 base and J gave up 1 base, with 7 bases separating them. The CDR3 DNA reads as TGTGCCAGCAGTTACTTCGCGGGCCAAGAGACCCAGTACTTC. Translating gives CASSYFAGQETQYF.

CDR3 nucleotide sequence: TGTGCCAGCAGTGAGATGAGCCTTACAGATACGCAGTATTTT. It specifies CASSEMSLTDTQYF. The rearrangement links TRBV27 to TRBJ2-3; no definite D call. Germline-derived CDR1 and CDR2 are MNHEY and SMNVEV (reference sequence). V lost 5 bases, J lost 3 bases, and 12 bases lay in between. This CDR3 region has 14 residues.

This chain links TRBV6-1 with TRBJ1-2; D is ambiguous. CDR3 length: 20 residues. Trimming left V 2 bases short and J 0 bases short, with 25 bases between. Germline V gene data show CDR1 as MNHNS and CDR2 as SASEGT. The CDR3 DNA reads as TGTGCCAGCAGTGAATTCGATTACGGGGAGCTAACCATGACTAACTATGGCTACACCTTC. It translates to CASSEFDYGELTMTNYGYTF.

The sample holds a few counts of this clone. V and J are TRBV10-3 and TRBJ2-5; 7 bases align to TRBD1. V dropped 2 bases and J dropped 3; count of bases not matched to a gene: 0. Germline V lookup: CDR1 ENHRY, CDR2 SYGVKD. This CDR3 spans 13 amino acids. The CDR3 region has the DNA TGTGCCATCAGTGAGGACAGGGAAGAGACCCAGTACTTC. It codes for CAISEDREETQYF.

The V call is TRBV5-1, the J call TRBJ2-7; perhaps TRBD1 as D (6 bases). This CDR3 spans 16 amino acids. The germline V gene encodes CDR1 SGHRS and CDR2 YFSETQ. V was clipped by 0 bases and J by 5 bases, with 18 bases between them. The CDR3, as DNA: TGCGCCAGCAGCTTGGTCCCCCGACAGGCTGGTGACGAGCAGTACTTC. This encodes CASSLVPRQAGDEQYF. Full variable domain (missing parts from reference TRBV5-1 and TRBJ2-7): KAGVTQTPRYLIKTRGQQVTLSCSPISGHRSVSWYQQTPGQGLQFLFEYFSETQRNKGNFPGRFSGRQFSNSRSEMNVSTLELGDSALYLCASSLVPRQAGDEQYFGPGTRLTVT.

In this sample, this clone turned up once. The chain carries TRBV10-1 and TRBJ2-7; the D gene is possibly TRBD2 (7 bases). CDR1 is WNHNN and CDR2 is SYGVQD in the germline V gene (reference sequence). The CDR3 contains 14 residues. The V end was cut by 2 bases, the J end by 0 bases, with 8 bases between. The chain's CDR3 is CASSERGASYEQYF. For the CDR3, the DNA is TGCGCCAGCAGTGAGCGGGGGGCCTCCTACGAGCAGTACTTC.

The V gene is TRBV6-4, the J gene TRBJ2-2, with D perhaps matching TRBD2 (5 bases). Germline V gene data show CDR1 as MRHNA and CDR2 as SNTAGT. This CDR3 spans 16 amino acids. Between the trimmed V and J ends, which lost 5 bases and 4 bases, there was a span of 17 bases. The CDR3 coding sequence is TGTGCCAGCAGTTCAGTCGGGTTTGGAGGCACCGGGGAGCTGTTTTTT. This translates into CASSSVGFGGTGELFF.

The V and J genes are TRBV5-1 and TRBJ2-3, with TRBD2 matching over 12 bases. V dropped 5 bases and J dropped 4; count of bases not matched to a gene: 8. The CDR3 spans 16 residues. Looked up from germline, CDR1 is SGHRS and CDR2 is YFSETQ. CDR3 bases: TGCGCCAGCAGTCTGACTAGCGGGGGCCCGCCAGATACGCAGTATTTT. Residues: CASSLTSGGPPDTQYF.

The CDR3 is CASSPRVETQYF. In nucleotides, the CDR3 is TGTGCCAGCAGCCCGAGGGTGGAGACCCAGTACTTC. The chain uses TRBV7-9 and TRBJ2-5; TRBD2 might be the D (5 bases). CDR3 length: 12 residues. Trimming took 5 bases from V and 5 from J, leaving 9 bases between them. Per the germline V gene, CDR1 is SEHNR and CDR2 is FQNEAQ (reference sequence).